There are a few counts of the clone carrying this T cell receptor (beta chain). Its ends do not fully match the called genes, so a read error is possible. The data originate from a study of T-cell reconstitution after alpha-beta-depleted transplantation in children. Preparation of the TCRbeta library involved a method that used unique molecular identifiers. Each CDR3 protein gets one entry after TCRdb re-called the PCR reads with MiXCR. The sample consists of just under 550,000 distinct CDR3 sequences, around 20% of them appearing once. The CDR3 loop spans 12 amino acids. Germline values: CDR1 SGHAT, CDR2 FQNNGV.

The sequenced sample was PBMCs from the stem cell graft donor, obtained from the stem cell graft. The rearrangement links TRBV11-2 to TRBJ2-7; 7 bases line up with TRBD2. This clonotype originated in a human donor who donated a stem cell graft to a child with acute lymphoblastic leukemia. Written as DNA, the CDR3 is TGTGCCAGCAGCCTTGGACTAGGCTCAATAAAGTTC. Encoded protein: CASSLGLGSIKF.